This is a list of T cell receptor beta chains from one sample in a study of blood T cell repertoires in COVID-19. Assay used: immunoSEQ multiplex PCR; TCRdb lists only in-frame clones, some missing. The sample holds over 150,000 clones, 81% seen once. Sequenced: peripheral blood. The receptors originated from a woman older than 75 with COVID-19, enrolled during active disease. Each CDR3 is given with its conserved first and last residue. The order of the fields is D gene, J gene, V gene, clone size, CDR3 protein, CDR3 DNA. The D gene is left open where the match is weak. Clone size is given for some rows only: seen once, a few or many times, or a class if the clone is expanded.

d_gene: .; j_gene: TRBJ1-6; v_gene: TRBV28; abundance: .; CDR3aa: CASSLSGDRLNSPLHF; CDR3nt: TGTGCCAGCAGTTTATCGGGCGACAGACTTAATTCACCCCTCCACTTT
d_gene: TRBD1; j_gene: TRBJ1-2; v_gene: TRBV12-3/TRBV12-4; abundance: once; CDR3aa: CASSPGQGGGYTF; CDR3nt: TGTGCCAGCAGCCCCGGACAGGGCGGGGGCTACACCTTC
d_gene: .; j_gene: TRBJ1-1; v_gene: TRBV7-9; abundance: .; CDR3aa: CASSLARGRATEAFF; CDR3nt: TGTGCCAGCAGCTTAGCGCGGGGCAGAGCCACTGAAGCTTTCTTT
d_gene: TRBD1; j_gene: TRBJ1-5; v_gene: TRBV19; abundance: .; CDR3aa: CASSPRDRVNQPQHF; CDR3nt: TGTGCCAGTAGTCCCCGGGACAGAGTAAATCAGCCCCAGCATTTT
d_gene: .; j_gene: TRBJ2-3; v_gene: TRBV9; abundance: few; CDR3aa: CASSVPTDTQYF; CDR3nt: TGTGCCAGCAGCGTCCCGACAGATACGCAGTATTTT
d_gene: TRBD1; j_gene: TRBJ1-1; v_gene: TRBV28; abundance: .; CDR3aa: CASSLRYRGDEAFF; CDR3nt: TGTGCCAGCAGTTTGAGGTACAGGGGGGATGAAGCTTTCTTT
d_gene: .; j_gene: TRBJ2-2; v_gene: TRBV7-9; abundance: .; CDR3aa: CASSLVQSSNTGELFF; CDR3nt: TGTGCCAGCAGCTTAGTACAGAGCTCGAACACCGGGGAGCTGTTTTTT
d_gene: .; j_gene: TRBJ2-7; v_gene: TRBV28; abundance: .; CDR3aa: CASTYPGRVGEQYF; CDR3nt: TGTGCCAGCACCTACCCTGGCAGGGTGGGCGAGCAGTACTTC
d_gene: .; j_gene: TRBJ1-1; v_gene: TRBV14; abundance: .; CDR3aa: CASSQFKGENTEAFF; CDR3nt: TGTGCCAGCAGCCAATTCAAGGGAGAGAACACTGAAGCTTTCTTT
d_gene: .; j_gene: TRBJ1-5; v_gene: TRBV24-1; abundance: .; CDR3aa: CATSDSNTRQPQHF; CDR3nt: TGTGCCACCAGTGATTCCAATACACGTCAACCCCAGCATTTT
d_gene: .; j_gene: TRBJ1-6; v_gene: TRBV10-3; abundance: .; CDR3aa: CAISEQGGNSPLHF; CDR3nt: TGTGCCATCAGTGAACAGGGTGGTAATTCACCCCTCCACTTT
d_gene: .; j_gene: TRBJ1-1; v_gene: TRBV5-4; abundance: once; CDR3aa: CASSLAVQGRTEAFF; CDR3nt: TGTGCCAGCAGCTTGGCAGTACAGGGTCGGACTGAAGCTTTCTTT
d_gene: TRBD1; j_gene: TRBJ1-5; v_gene: TRBV19; abundance: .; CDR3aa: CASGTAGVGNQPQHF; CDR3nt: TGTGCCAGCGGGACAGCCGGCGTGGGCAATCAGCCCCAGCATTTT
d_gene: .; j_gene: TRBJ1-2; v_gene: TRBV21-1; abundance: .; CDR3aa: CASQAGVFYGYTF; CDR3nt: TGTGCCAGCCAAGCAGGGGTGTTCTATGGCTACACCTTC
d_gene: .; j_gene: TRBJ1-3; v_gene: TRBV19; abundance: .; CDR3aa: CASKEQGSGNTIYF; CDR3nt: TGTGCCAGTAAGGAACAGGGCTCTGGAAACACCATATATTTT
d_gene: .; j_gene: TRBJ1-6; v_gene: TRBV27; abundance: .; CDR3aa: CASSKTTTAYNSPLHF; CDR3nt: TGTGCCAGCAGTAAAACGACGACAGCCTATAATTCACCCCTCCACTTT
d_gene: .; j_gene: TRBJ1-2; v_gene: TRBV30; abundance: .; CDR3aa: CAWSRLGSGYTF; CDR3nt: TGTGCCTGGAGTCGGCTGGGGAGTGGCTACACCTTC
d_gene: .; j_gene: TRBJ1-2; v_gene: TRBV3-1/TRBV3-2; abundance: .; CDR3aa: CASSQGTDLYGYTF; CDR3nt: TGTGCCAGCAGCCAAGGGACAGACCTCTATGGCTACACCTTC
d_gene: TRBD2; j_gene: TRBJ2-7; v_gene: TRBV5-5; abundance: .; CDR3aa: CASSLGIGLAGYEQYF; CDR3nt: TGTGCCAGCAGCTTGGGAATCGGACTAGCGGGCTACGAGCAGTACTTC
d_gene: TRBD2; j_gene: TRBJ2-3; v_gene: TRBV10-3; abundance: .; CDR3aa: CAISPGGQRDTQYF; CDR3nt: TGTGCCATCAGTCCGGGGGGGCAGAGAGATACGCAGTATTTT
d_gene: TRBD2; j_gene: TRBJ2-7; v_gene: TRBV7-9; abundance: .; CDR3aa: CASSPGLLEEQYF; CDR3nt: TGTGCCAGCAGCCCGGGACTACTTGAGGAGCAGTACTTC
d_gene: TRBD2; j_gene: TRBJ2-7; v_gene: TRBV27; abundance: .; CDR3aa: CASSLSMAGVYEQYF; CDR3nt: TGTGCCAGCAGTTTATCGATGGCGGGAGTATACGAGCAGTACTTC
d_gene: .; j_gene: TRBJ2-1; v_gene: TRBV5-1; abundance: .; CDR3aa: CASSLAGRGLYNEQFF; CDR3nt: TGCGCCAGCAGCTTGGCCGGCCGGGGATTATACAATGAGCAGTTCTTC
d_gene: TRBD1; j_gene: TRBJ2-7; v_gene: TRBV5-6; abundance: .; CDR3aa: CASSWGQASYEQYF; CDR3nt: TGTGCCAGCAGCTGGGGACAGGCCTCCTACGAGCAGTACTTC
d_gene: .; j_gene: TRBJ1-6; v_gene: TRBV19; abundance: .; CDR3aa: CATRQFYNSPLHF; CDR3nt: TGTGCCACCAGACAGTTCTATAATTCACCCCTCCACTTT
d_gene: TRBD1; j_gene: TRBJ1-2; v_gene: TRBV4-2; abundance: .; CDR3aa: CASSPLQGNYGYTF; CDR3nt: TGTGCCAGCAGCCCCTTACAGGGGAACTATGGCTACACCTTC